The rows below give T cell receptor beta chains drawn from one sample of a study of T-cell reconstitution after alpha-beta-depleted transplantation in children. TCRdb redid the calling of the PCR reads with MiXCR, one entry per CDR3 protein. The sample yields approximately 7,000 distinct CDR3 sequences, roughly 17% seen once. The sample here was PBMCs, taken before TCRalphabeta/CD19-depleted stem cell transplant. All receptors come from a boy aged 2 to 10 with acute lymphoblastic leukemia, due to receive a stem cell transplant. Each CDR3 is given with its conserved first and last residue. A D gene is named only where the DNA matches it firmly. A row's size may be missing; if present it is once, few, many or a size class.

v_call	d_call	clone_size	j_call	cdr3_nt	cdr3_aa
TRBV4-3	-	many	TRBJ2-3	TGCGCCAGCAGCCAAGAGGGGTCGAGGACAGATACGCAGTATTTT	CASSQEGSRTDTQYF
TRBV7-9	TRBD1	many	TRBJ2-7	TGTGCCAGCAGCTCGGGACAGGGGCAGGTATACGAGCAGTACTTC	CASSSGQGQVYEQYF
TRBV11-1	TRBD1	-	TRBJ2-7	TGTGCCAGCAGCCGACAGGGGGCCCAATTTACCTACGAGCAGTACTTC	CASSRQGAQFTYEQYF
TRBV27	TRBD2	-	TRBJ2-5	TGTGCCAGCAGTTTGACTAGCGGGAGGGAAGAGACCCAGTACTTC	CASSLTSGREETQYF
TRBV29-1	TRBD1	medium-sized	TRBJ1-1	TGCAGCGTCCCTCGACAGGGTTTTGAGGGCACTGAAGCTTTCTTT	CSVPRQGFEGTEAFF
TRBV2	-	medium-sized	TRBJ2-1	TGTGCCAGCAGAGTGGACAGTCGCAATGAGCAGTTCTTC	CASRVDSRNEQFF
TRBV10-1	-	-	TRBJ2-3	TGCGCCAGCAGTGAGGGGGGAGCGGATACGCAGTATTTT	CASSEGGADTQYF
TRBV6-5	-	-	TRBJ2-3	TGTGCCAGCAGTTACTCAGCAGGGCTCAGCACAGATACGCAGTATTTT	CASSYSAGLSTDTQYF
TRBV7-9	-	medium-sized	TRBJ2-7	TGTGCCAGCAGCGCCAGCGGAGCGTCCTCCTACGAGCAGTACTTC	CASSASGASSYEQYF
TRBV27	-	medium-sized	TRBJ2-6	TGTGCCAGCAGTGGCTGGGAGTCTGGGGCCAACGTCCTGACTTTC	CASSGWESGANVLTF
TRBV5-1	TRBD2	-	TRBJ2-7	TGCGCCAGCAGCGTACGGGGGGTCCGCTACGAGCAGTACTTC	CASSVRGVRYEQYF
TRBV7-9	TRBD2	medium-sized	TRBJ2-3	TGTGCCAGCAGCTTACCCCCGGGACTAAAATACACAGATACGCAGTATTTT	CASSLPPGLKYTDTQYF
TRBV12-3/TRBV12-4	TRBD1	-	TRBJ2-7	TGTGCCAGCAGTCCCGGACAGGAGGCCCTCGAGCAGTACTTC	CASSPGQEALEQYF
TRBV11-2	-	medium-sized	TRBJ2-3	TGTGCCAGCAGCCCCAGGCGCGCGGGCGGCACAGATACGCAGTATTTT	CASSPRRAGGTDTQYF
TRBV7-2	TRBD1	many	TRBJ2-3	TGTGCCAGCAGCTTAGCGCGGGACAGGGTTTTGGGCACGCAGTATTTT	CASSLARDRVLGTQYF
TRBV20-1	-	medium-sized	TRBJ1-6	TGCAGTGCTAGAGGGACAGAGTATAATTCACCCCTCCACTTT	CSARGTEYNSPLHF
TRBV6-2/TRBV6-3	-	medium-sized	TRBJ2-3	TGTGCCAGCAGCCCCATTAGGGAACCTAGCACAGATACGCAGTATTTT	CASSPIREPSTDTQYF
TRBV12-3/TRBV12-4	TRBD2	medium-sized	TRBJ2-2	TGTGCCAGCAGGCCACTAGCGGGGCTTGAAACCGGGGAGCTGTTTTTT	CASRPLAGLETGELFF
TRBV20-1	TRBD1	medium-sized	TRBJ2-5	TGCAGTGCTGCACAGGGGAAAGAGACCCAGTACTTC	CSAAQGKETQYF
TRBV7-9	-	-	TRBJ2-7	TGTGCCAGCAGCTTCCCACGACAGGCAGCTAACGAGCAGTACTTC	CASSFPRQAANEQYF
TRBV4-1	TRBD1	-	TRBJ1-5	TGCGCCAGCAGCCTAGACAGGGAGGATCAGCCCCAGCATTTT	CASSLDREDQPQHF
TRBV5-1	-	many	TRBJ1-4	TGCGCCAGCAGCTTGGGTGAGGGCACCTCTGCAACTAATGAAAAACTGTTTTTT	CASSLGEGTSATNEKLFF
TRBV20-1	-	medium-sized	TRBJ2-3	TGCAGTGTAGCGCACATCGGGGGACGCACAGATACGCAGTATTTT	CSVAHIGGRTDTQYF
TRBV11-2	TRBD1	medium-sized	TRBJ2-2	TGTGCCAGCAGCCTACGGACAGGGGACACCGGGGAGCTGTTTTTT	CASSLRTGDTGELFF
TRBV27	-	many	TRBJ1-1	TGTGCCAGCAGTCTCGGGGTGACGGGTGAAGCTTTCTTT	CASSLGVTGEAFF
TRBV20-1	TRBD2	medium-sized	TRBJ2-5	TGCAGTGCCGCGGCCAGCGGGGTAGAGACCCAGTACTTC	CSAAASGVETQYF
TRBV3-1	TRBD1	many	TRBJ1-4	TGTGCCAGCAGCCGCGGACAGGAGCTCGTCGAAAAACTGTTTTTT	CASSRGQELVEKLFF
TRBV27	TRBD1	many	TRBJ1-6	TGTGCCAGCAGTTTAGGGCAGGGGGTCACCTCCTATAATTCACCCCTCCACTTT	CASSLGQGVTSYNSPLHF
TRBV20-1	TRBD2	medium-sized	TRBJ2-7	TGCAGTGCTATGTCCGAGCGGGGGAGCACCTACGAGCAGTACTTC	CSAMSERGSTYEQYF
TRBV27	-	medium-sized	TRBJ2-1	TGTGCCAGCATCGGGAGCGGTCGAGCTGAGCAGTTCTTC	CASIGSGRAEQFF
TRBV7-9	-	many	TRBJ1-4	TGTGCCAGCAGCCTCGAACAGGGCAGGGATGAAAAACTGTTTTTT	CASSLEQGRDEKLFF
TRBV4-1	-	-	TRBJ2-5	TGCGCCAGCAGCCAGGGGAGGGGGAAGACCCAGTACTTC	CASSQGRGKTQYF
TRBV12-5	TRBD2	medium-sized	TRBJ2-7	TGTGCTAGTGGTCCAATTGGGGGGGACCACGAGCAGTACTTC	CASGPIGGDHEQYF
TRBV6-5	-	many	TRBJ1-1	TGTGCCAGCAGCGGGCCCCGGCGGCAGCCCATGAACACTGAAGCTTTCTTT	CASSGPRRQPMNTEAFF
TRBV7-2	-	medium-sized	TRBJ2-1	TGTGCCAGCAGCTTAGCCGGGAACAACAATGAGCAGTTCTTC	CASSLAGNNNEQFF